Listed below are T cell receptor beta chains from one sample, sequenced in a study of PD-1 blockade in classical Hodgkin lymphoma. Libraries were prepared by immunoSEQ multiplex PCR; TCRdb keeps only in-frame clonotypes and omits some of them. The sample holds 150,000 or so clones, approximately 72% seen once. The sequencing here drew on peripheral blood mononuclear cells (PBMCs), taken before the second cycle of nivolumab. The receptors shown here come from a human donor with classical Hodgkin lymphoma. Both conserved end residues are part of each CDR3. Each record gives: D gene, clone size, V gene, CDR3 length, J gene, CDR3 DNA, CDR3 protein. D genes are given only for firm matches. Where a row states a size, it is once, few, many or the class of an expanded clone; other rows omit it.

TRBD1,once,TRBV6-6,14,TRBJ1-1,TGTGCCAGCAGCCGGGGGACAGATTACACTGAAGCTTTCTTT,CASSRGTDYTEAFF
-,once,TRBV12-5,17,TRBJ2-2,TGTGCTAGCGAGCCTGGGGTATCCGCGATGAACACCGGGGAGCTGTTTTTT,CASEPGVSAMNTGELFF
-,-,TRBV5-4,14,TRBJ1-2,TGTGCCAGCAGCCCCTCGGGCGCTAACTATGGCTACACCTTC,CASSPSGANYGYTF
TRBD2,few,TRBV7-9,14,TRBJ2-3,TGTGCCAGCAGCACGAGACTAGCGGGAGATACGCAGTATTTT,CASSTRLAGDTQYF
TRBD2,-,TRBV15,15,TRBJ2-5,TGTGCCACCAGCAGGGGGGCTAGCGGGCAGTGGACCCAGTACTTC,CATSRGASGQWTQYF
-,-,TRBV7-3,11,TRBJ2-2,TGTGCCAGCAGCCCTACCGGGGAGCTGTTTTTT,CASSPTGELFF
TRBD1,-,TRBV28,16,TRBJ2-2,TGTGCCAGCAGTCCCTCGGGACAGGGGGACACCGGGGAGCTGTTTTTT,CASSPSGQGDTGELFF
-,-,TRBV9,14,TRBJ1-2,TGTGCCAGCAGCGTAGTGTCGGCCGACTATGGCTACACCTTC,CASSVVSADYGYTF
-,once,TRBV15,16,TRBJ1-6,TGTGCCACCAGCAGACAGGGGCCGGATAAGGGGTCACCCCTCCACTTT,CATSRQGPDKGSPLHF
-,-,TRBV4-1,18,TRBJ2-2,TGCGCCAGCAGCCAAGTGCCATTTCCAGTAGCGAACACCGGGGAGCTGTTTTTT,CASSQVPFPVANTGELFF
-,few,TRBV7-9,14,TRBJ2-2,TGTGCCAGCAGCCCGGACTTCGGGACCGGGGAGCTGTTTTTT,CASSPDFGTGELFF
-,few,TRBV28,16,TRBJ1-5,TGTGCCAGCAGTTTATGGGGTTTCTGGTCGAATCAGCCCCAGCATTTT,CASSLWGFWSNQPQHF
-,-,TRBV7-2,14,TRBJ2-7,TGTGCCAGCAGCTTAGCCGGGGGAGCCTACGAGCAGTACTTC,CASSLAGGAYEQYF
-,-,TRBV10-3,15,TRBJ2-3,TGTGCCATCGGCGTGGGACAACCCAGCACAGATACGCAGTATTTT,CAIGVGQPSTDTQYF
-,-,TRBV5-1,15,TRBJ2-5,TGCGCCAGCAGCCTGAACCAGGGAACCCAAGAGACCCAGTACTTC,CASSLNQGTQETQYF
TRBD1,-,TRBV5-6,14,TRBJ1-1,TGTGCCAGCAGCAGGACAGGGATGAACACTGAAGCTTTCTTT,CASSRTGMNTEAFF
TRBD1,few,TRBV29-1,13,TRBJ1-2,TGCAGCGTGGCGGGACAGTCCAACTATGGCTACACCTTC,CSVAGQSNYGYTF
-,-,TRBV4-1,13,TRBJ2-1,TGCGCCAGCAGCCAATACAGGGATACTGAGCAGTTCTTC,CASSQYRDTEQFF
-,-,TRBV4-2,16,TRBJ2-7,TGTGCCAGCAGCGACCCGGACGGGACTTTAACCTACGAGCAGTACTTC,CASSDPDGTLTYEQYF
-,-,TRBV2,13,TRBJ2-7,TGTGCCAGCAACGGAGTGGGGTCCTACGAGCAGTACTTC,CASNGVGSYEQYF
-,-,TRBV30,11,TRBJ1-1,TGTGCCTGGAGCGGAAGCGGTGAAGCTTTCTTT,CAWSGSGEAFF
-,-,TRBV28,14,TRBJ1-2,TGTGCCAGCGGGACGGGGGTGGTTAACTATGGCTACACCTTC,CASGTGVVNYGYTF
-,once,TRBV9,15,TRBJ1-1,TGTGCCAGCAGCGTAGTGGCAGGGGCAAACACTGAAGCTTTCTTT,CASSVVAGANTEAFF
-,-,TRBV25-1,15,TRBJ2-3,TGTGCCAGCAGTGCCCGGGGGGCTGGCACAGATACGCAGTATTTT,CASSARGAGTDTQYF
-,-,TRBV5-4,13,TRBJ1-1,TGTGCCAGCAGCTTTGACAGGAACACTGAAGCTTTCTTT,CASSFDRNTEAFF
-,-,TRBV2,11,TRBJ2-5,TGTGCCAGCATGCTGAGAGAGACCCAGTACTTC,CASMLRETQYF
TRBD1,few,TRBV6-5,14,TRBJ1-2,TGTGCCAGCAGCAGCCGGGACAGATACTATGGCTACACCTTC,CASSSRDRYYGYTF
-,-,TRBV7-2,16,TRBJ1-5,TGTGCCAGCAGCTTAGACGGAGTGGCCGGAGAGCAGCCCCAGCATTTT,CASSLDGVAGEQPQHF
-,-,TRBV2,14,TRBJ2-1,TGTGCCAGCAGTGTGGGGTTCGGGTACAATGAGCAGTTCTTC,CASSVGFGYNEQFF
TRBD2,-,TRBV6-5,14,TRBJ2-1,TGTGCCAGCAGTTTGACTAGCGCCCACAATGAGCAGTTCTTC,CASSLTSAHNEQFF
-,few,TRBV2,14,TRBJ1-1,TGTGCCAGCAGTGAACTAAGGGGGTGGACTGAAGCTTTCTTT,CASSELRGWTEAFF
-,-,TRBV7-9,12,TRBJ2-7,TGTGCCAGCAGCTTACCAGGGTGGGAGCAGTACTTC,CASSLPGWEQYF
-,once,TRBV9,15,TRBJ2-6,TGTGCCAGCAGCCCAGTCGGCTCTGGGGCCAACGTCCTGACTTTC,CASSPVGSGANVLTF
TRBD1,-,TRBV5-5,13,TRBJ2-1,TGTGCCAGCAGCCCGGGACAGCCCAATGAGCAGTTCTTC,CASSPGQPNEQFF
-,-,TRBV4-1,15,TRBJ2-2,TGCGCCAGCAGCCACCGGGGTAGGAACACCGGGGAGCTGTTTTTT,CASSHRGRNTGELFF
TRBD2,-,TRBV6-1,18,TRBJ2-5,TGTGCCAGCAGTGCGACTAGCGGGGGGGCCCCGGTCCGAGAGACCCAGTACTTC,CASSATSGGAPVRETQYF
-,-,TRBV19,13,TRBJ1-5,TGTGCCAGTAATAGGGGAAGGGGACAGCCCCAGCATTTT,CASNRGRGQPQHF
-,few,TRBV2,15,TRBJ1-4,TGTGCCAGCAGCGCAGGTGGGCAGGCTAATGAAAAACTGTTTTTT,CASSAGGQANEKLFF
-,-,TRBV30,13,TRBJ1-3,TGTGCCCGGGACGACGTCTCTGGAAACACCATATATTTT,CARDDVSGNTIYF
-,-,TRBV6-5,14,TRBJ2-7,TGTGCCAGCAGTTCCGATGTTCCCACCCACGAGCAGTACTTC,CASSSDVPTHEQYF
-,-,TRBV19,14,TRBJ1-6,TGTGCCAGTAGTTGGGACCTTTATAATTCACCCCTCCACTTT,CASSWDLYNSPLHF
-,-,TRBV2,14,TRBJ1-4,TGTGCCAGCAGCGACAGTTCAACTAATGAAAAACTGTTTTTT,CASSDSSTNEKLFF
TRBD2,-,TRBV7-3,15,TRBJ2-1,TGTGCCAGCAGCCCCGGGACTAGCGGGGCGAATGAGCAGTTCTTC,CASSPGTSGANEQFF
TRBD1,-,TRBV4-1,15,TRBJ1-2,TGCGCCAGCAGCCAGTCCTCGGGACAGTGGTTTGGCTACACCTTC,CASSQSSGQWFGYTF
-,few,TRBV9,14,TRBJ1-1,TGTGCCAGCAGCGTAGGCCAGGGGAGGACTGAAGCTTTCTTT,CASSVGQGRTEAFF
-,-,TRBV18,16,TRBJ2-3,TGTGCCAGCTCACCCAACGCGGCAGCGTTCACAGATACGCAGTATTTT,CASSPNAAAFTDTQYF
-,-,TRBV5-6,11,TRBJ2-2,TGTGCCAGCAGCCTTAACGGGGAGCTGTTTTTT,CASSLNGELFF
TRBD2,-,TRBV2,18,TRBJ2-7,TGTGCCAGCAGTGAGGCCCCGGGACTAGCGGGGTCCTCCTACGAGCAGTACTTC,CASSEAPGLAGSSYEQYF
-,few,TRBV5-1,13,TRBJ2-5,TGCGCCAGCAGCTCAGGGTTGGTGGAGACCCAGTACTTC,CASSSGLVETQYF
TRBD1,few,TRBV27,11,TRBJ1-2,TGTGCCAGCGGTGGACAGGGGATCTACACCTTC,CASGGQGIYTF